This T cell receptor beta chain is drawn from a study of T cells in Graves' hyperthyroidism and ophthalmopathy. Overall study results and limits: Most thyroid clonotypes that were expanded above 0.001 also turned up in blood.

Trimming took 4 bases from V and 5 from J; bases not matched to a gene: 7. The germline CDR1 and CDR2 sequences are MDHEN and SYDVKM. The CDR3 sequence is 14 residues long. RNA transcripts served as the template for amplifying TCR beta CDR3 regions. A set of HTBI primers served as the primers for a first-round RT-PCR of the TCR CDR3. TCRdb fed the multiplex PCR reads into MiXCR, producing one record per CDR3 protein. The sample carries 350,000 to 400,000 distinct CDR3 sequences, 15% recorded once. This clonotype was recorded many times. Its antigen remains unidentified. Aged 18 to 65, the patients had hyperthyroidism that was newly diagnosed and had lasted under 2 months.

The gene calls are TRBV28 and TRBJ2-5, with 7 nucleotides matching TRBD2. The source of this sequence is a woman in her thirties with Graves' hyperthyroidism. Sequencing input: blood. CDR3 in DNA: TGTGCCAGCAGTTCTTACGGGAGGTTGGAGACCCAGTACTTC. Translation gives CASSSYGRLETQYF. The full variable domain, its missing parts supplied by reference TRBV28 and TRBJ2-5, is DVKVTQSSRYLVKRTGEKVFLECVQDMDHENMFWYRQDPGLGLRLIYFSYDVKMKEKGDIPEGYSVSREKKERFSLILESASTNQTSMYLCASSSYGRLETQYFGPGTRLLVL.